These T cell receptor beta chains were read from a single sample in a study of blood T cell repertoires in COVID-19. The repertoire was sequenced with immunoSEQ multiplex PCR; TCRdb's copy has only in-frame clones and lacks some. The data contain 40,000 to 55,000 clones, 70% to 90% of them seen just once; the ten biggest clones take up roughly 30%. Sequencing was carried out using peripheral blood. These receptors came from a woman aged 80 or over with acute or convalescent COVID-19. Each CDR3 is given with its conserved first and last residue. D genes are given only for firm matches. Expanded clones are given a class, and other clones once, few, many or no size at all.

V	J	size	D	DNA	CDR3
TRBV2	TRBJ2-7	NA	NA	TGTGCCCGCAGGGGGGGGGACCGGGTGGGCTCCTACGAGCAGTACTTC	CARRGGDRVGSYEQYF
TRBV7-8	TRBJ2-5	once	TRBD1	TGTGCCAGCAGCCGCGACAGGGGCCGAGAGACCCAGTACTTC	CASSRDRGRETQYF
TRBV20-1	TRBJ2-5	NA	TRBD2	TGCAGTGCCCCGGGGGGGCAGACCCAGTACTTC	CSAPGGQTQYF
TRBV6-6	TRBJ2-1	NA	NA	TGTGCCAGCAGCAGAGGCAATGAGCAGTTCTTC	CASSRGNEQFF
TRBV7-8	TRBJ1-5	NA	TRBD1	TGTGCCAGCAGCCCGGACAGGGGGCCAAATCAGCCCCAGCATTTT	CASSPDRGPNQPQHF
TRBV2	TRBJ1-5	NA	NA	TGTGCCAGCAGTGGCCTAAGTAGTCAGCCCCAGCATTTT	CASSGLSSQPQHF
TRBV24-1	TRBJ2-3	NA	TRBD2	TGTGCCACCAGTGGGTCAAGCGGGAACACAGATACGCAGTATTTT	CATSGSSGNTDTQYF
TRBV6-5	TRBJ2-5	NA	NA	TGTGCCAGCAGTCACCTGGGGCTAGGAGAGACCCAGTACTTC	CASSHLGLGETQYF
TRBV7-2	TRBJ2-7	NA	TRBD2	TGTGCCAGCAGCTTAGCGCTAGCGGAGACCTACGAGCAGTACTTC	CASSLALAETYEQYF
TRBV20-1	TRBJ1-2	NA	NA	TGCAGTGCTCGGGGCTATGGCTACACCTTC	CSARGYGYTF
TRBV18	TRBJ2-3	once	NA	TGTGCCAGCTCACCAAGACAGGTTACCGCCTCCGGGGATACGCAGTATTTT	CASSPRQVTASGDTQYF
TRBV4-1	TRBJ2-1	NA	TRBD2	TGCGCCAGCAGCCTCGGGACTAGCGGGATCAATGAGCAGTTCTTC	CASSLGTSGINEQFF
TRBV27	TRBJ2-1	NA	TRBD2	TGTGCCAGCTCCCCCCAACTAGCGGGCCGTGGGGTTGAGCAGTTCTTC	CASSPQLAGRGVEQFF
TRBV6-1	TRBJ1-2	NA	NA	TGTGCCAGCAGTGAATGGGCAGGGGATGGCTACACCTTC	CASSEWAGDGYTF
TRBV18	TRBJ1-1	NA	NA	TGTGCCAGCTCAACCCCGACAGCCACTGAAGCTTTCTTT	CASSTPTATEAFF
TRBV5-1	TRBJ2-3	NA	TRBD2	TGCGCCAGCAGCTCCGGGACTAGCGGGAGGGCGGGTACAGATACGCAGTATTTT	CASSSGTSGRAGTDTQYF
TRBV7-2	TRBJ2-7	NA	TRBD1	TGTGCCAGCAGCCCGACCCAGGGACAGGCCCTTCTCGAGCAGTACTTC	CASSPTQGQALLEQYF
TRBV6-1	TRBJ2-7	NA	TRBD2	TGTGCCAGCAGTGAAAAATCCGGGACTAGCTACGAGCAGTACTTC	CASSEKSGTSYEQYF
TRBV4-1	TRBJ2-1	NA	NA	TGCGCCAGCAGCTCCGGACACGAGGCCTACAATGAGCAGTTCTTC	CASSSGHEAYNEQFF
TRBV30	TRBJ2-3	NA	TRBD2	TGTGCCTGGAGTGTACTTGGCGGGAGAAGTGGCACAGATACGCAGTATTTT	CAWSVLGGRSGTDTQYF
TRBV7-9	TRBJ2-2	NA	NA	TGTGCCAGCAGCTCTACAGGTGTGCTAAGGGAGCTGTTTTTT	CASSSTGVLRELFF
TRBV27	TRBJ2-7	NA	NA	TGTGCCAGCAGTTCCTATTCCTCCTACGAGCAGTACTTC	CASSSYSSYEQYF
TRBV5-1	TRBJ2-7	NA	TRBD2	TGCGCCAGCTATAGCGGGAGTTGGTCCGACGAGCAGTACTTC	CASYSGSWSDEQYF
TRBV3-1/TRBV3-2	TRBJ1-2	NA	NA	TGTGCCAGCAGCCAAGACGCGGCGGGGGGCTATGGCTACACCTTC	CASSQDAAGGYGYTF
TRBV12-3/TRBV12-4	TRBJ2-7	NA	NA	TGTGCCAGCAGCCTGGAGTCCTACGAGCAGTACTTC	CASSLESYEQYF
TRBV12-3/TRBV12-4	TRBJ1-2	few	NA	TGTGCCAGCAGTTTAGTGACGAGGGGCTACACCTTC	CASSLVTRGYTF
TRBV6-5	TRBJ2-2	few	TRBD1	TGTGCCAGCAGTTACTCGACAGGGGTCGCCGGGGAGCTGTTTTTT	CASSYSTGVAGELFF
TRBV14	TRBJ1-1	NA	NA	TGTGCCAGCAGCCAAGCTGGGGGGACTGAAGCTTTCTTT	CASSQAGGTEAFF
TRBV7-7	TRBJ2-5	NA	NA	TGTGCCAGCAGCTTAGGGTTCAGGGAGACCCAGTACTTC	CASSLGFRETQYF
TRBV7-8	TRBJ2-1	NA	NA	TGTGCCAGCAGCCCAACTACCCGCGCCGCTCAGTTCTTC	CASSPTTRAAQFF
TRBV27	TRBJ2-2	NA	NA	TGTGCCAGCAGTTTTATTAGCGGTCCGAACACCGGGGAGCTGTTTTTT	CASSFISGPNTGELFF
TRBV27	TRBJ2-7	NA	NA	TGTGCCAGCAGCCCCCTGGGGGGTCGCGAGCAGTACTTC	CASSPLGGREQYF
TRBV7-9	TRBJ2-7	NA	NA	TGTGCCAGCAGCTTAGCTGGGGGAGGACCTATACAGTACTTC	CASSLAGGGPIQYF
TRBV7-9	TRBJ2-5	NA	TRBD2	TGTGCCAGCAGCTTATTGGGGGGGCAAGAGACCCAGTACTTC	CASSLLGGQETQYF
TRBV19	TRBJ2-7	few	TRBD1	TGTGCCAGTAGTATCGGTGACAGGGGTTACGAGCAGTACTTC	CASSIGDRGYEQYF
TRBV5-4	TRBJ2-1	once	NA	TGTGCCAGCACCCCCAGGGGATTCTTAAACAATGAGCAGTTCTTC	CASTPRGFLNNEQFF
TRBV11-2	TRBJ2-3	few	TRBD1	TGTGCCAGCAGACTACACGCCGGGACAGGAGTATCAGATACGCAGTATTTT	CASRLHAGTGVSDTQYF
TRBV18	TRBJ2-7	NA	TRBD1	TGTGCCAGCACGGACAGGGGGGCCCGCGAGCAGTACTTC	CASTDRGAREQYF
TRBV5-5	TRBJ2-7	NA	TRBD1	TGTGCCAGCACCCGCCGGGACAGGGCCTACGAGCAGTACTTC	CASTRRDRAYEQYF